This entry concerns a single T cell receptor (beta chain). Its antigen remains unidentified. These data belong to a study of glioma-infiltrating T cells after dendritic cell vaccination. In the study overall: Dendritic cell vaccination trial patients had either newly diagnosed or recurrent glioblastoma.

Repertoires were generated with immunoSEQ multiplex PCR, while TCRdb's copy carries only in-frame clones and drops some. The table shows approximately 46,000 clones, with about 91% occurring only once. The CDR3 contains 17 residues. V lost 5 bases, J lost 0 bases, and 7 bases stayed unmatched. Germline V gives CDR1 SEHNR, CDR2 FQNEAQ (reference sequence). Study results and limitations: Higher pretreatment TIL content predicted longer progression-free time and survival.

Time point reported: after dendritic cell vaccination, including at tumor progression/relapse. All glioblastoma patients lacked an isocitrate dehydrogenase mutation. The origin of this receptor is a human donor with glioblastoma. The rearrangement joins TRBV7-9 to TRBJ1-1; TRBD1 agrees at 12 bases. The source material was blood, sampled after dendritic cell vaccination. CDR3 nucleotides: TGTGCCAGCAGCGCTCGGGACAGGGGGCCTGTGAACACTGAAGCTTTCTTT. It encodes CASSARDRGPVNTEAFF.